The rows below give T cell receptor beta chains drawn from one sample of a study of tumor-infiltrating lymphocytes in primary liver carcinoma. Each CDR3 protein gets one entry after TCRdb re-called the multiplex PCR reads with MiXCR. The table includes nearly 200,000 distinct CDR3 sequences, roughly two thirds detected once. The sequenced sample consisted of peripheral blood. These receptors originate from a woman in her sixties with primary liver carcinoma and hepatitis B virus infection. The CDR3 runs from the conserved cysteine through the conserved F or W. The D gene is left open where the match is weak. Rows give clone size only sometimes, using once, few, many, or a class for an expanded clone.

>TRBV5-6|TRBD1|TRBJ1-6|few
CASSIRTAGGGSPLHF
TGTGCCAGCAGCATCAGGACCGCAGGGGGCGGATCACCCCTCCACTTT
>TRBV11-2|TRBD2|TRBJ2-4|once
CVSSLSRAGVRFANNIQYF
TGTGTCAGCAGCTTAAGTCGAGCGGGAGTTCGTTTTGCCAATAACATTCAGTACTTC
>TRBV28|NA|TRBJ2-4|NA
CASRARGAVENIQYF
TGTGCCAGCAGAGCACGGGGGGCTGTGGAAAACATTCAGTACTTC
>TRBV24-1|NA|TRBJ2-1|NA
CATSDPLDGLSYNEQFF
TGTGCCACCAGTGACCCTCTTGACGGGCTCTCCTACAATGAGCAGTTCTTC
>TRBV11-3|NA|TRBJ2-7|NA
CASSLIGGTEPYEQYF
TGCGCCAGCAGCCTTATTGGGGGGACAGAGCCTTACGAGCAGTACTTC
>TRBV29-1|TRBD2|TRBJ2-5|NA
CSVAGALAGVETQYF
TGCAGCGTCGCAGGAGCGCTAGCGGGGGTAGAGACACAGTACTTC
>TRBV5-4|NA|TRBJ1-1|NA
CASSSKDTEASF
TGTGCCAGCAGCTCCAAGGATACTGAAGCTTCCTTT
>TRBV28|NA|TRBJ2-2|few
CASSSFAGHTNTGELFF
TGTGCCAGCAGTTCGTTCGCGGGACACACGAACACCGGGGAGCTGTTTTTT
>TRBV29-1|TRBD2|TRBJ2-5|many
CSVEFGLAVLTQYF
TGCAGCGTTGAATTCGGGCTAGCGGTTCTGACCCAGTACTTC
>TRBV7-8|NA|TRBJ2-2|few
CASSSRLDGELFF
TGTGCCAGCAGCTCTCGACTAGACGGGGAGCTGTTTTTT
>TRBV7-9|TRBD2|TRBJ2-2|NA
CASNGDSGRGDTGELFF
TGTGCCAGCAATGGCGATAGCGGGAGAGGCGACACCGGGGAGCTGTTTTTT
>TRBV11-2|NA|TRBJ2-2|NA
CVSSLGGTHTGKLFF
TGTGTCAGCAGCTTAGGAGGGACACACACCGGGAAGCTGTTTTTT
>TRBV11-3|TRBD1|TRBJ1-1|NA
CASGFGTVDTEAFF
TGTGCCAGCGGCTTCGGGACAGTGGACACTGAAGCTTTCTTT
>TRBV28|NA|TRBJ1-1|few
CASRASKGWNTEAFF
TGTGCCAGCAGAGCCTCGAAGGGCTGGAACACTGAAGCTTTCTTT
>TRBV11-2|NA|TRBJ2-7|once
CANSPLIGEQYF
TGTGCCAACAGCCCCCTCATAGGCGAACAGTACTTC
>TRBV7-9|NA|TRBJ2-3|NA
CASSSPAGMSTDTQYF
TGTGCCAGCAGCTCCCCCGCAGGGATGAGCACAGATACGCAGTATTTT
>TRBV6-1|NA|TRBJ2-1|NA
CASSDRFAYNEQFF
TGTGCCAGCAGTGACCGGTTTGCTTACAATGAGCAGTTCTTC
>TRBV10-3|NA|TRBJ2-7|many
CAISGLSNDYEQYF
TGTGCCATCAGTGGACTATCGAACGACTACGAGCAGTACTTC
>TRBV4-1|TRBD2|TRBJ2-1|once
CTSSQGWLAGTNEQFF
TGCACCAGCAGCCAAGGTTGGCTAGCGGGAACCAATGAGCAGTTCTTC
>TRBV5-4|NA|TRBJ2-3|NA
CASSFDSKSTDTQYF
TGTGCCAGCAGCTTTGACAGTAAATCCACAGATACGCAGTATTTT
>TRBV6-5|NA|TRBJ1-3|NA
CASNYGRSSGNTIYF
TGTGCCAGCAATTATGGGAGGAGCTCTGGAAACACCATATATTTT
>TRBV5-4|TRBD2|TRBJ2-3|once
CASGSRGLAGRGTDTQYF
TGTGCCAGCGGCTCAAGGGGACTAGCGGGGCGGGGCACAGATACGCAGTATTTT
>TRBV11-2|NA|TRBJ1-3|NA
CPSSLSILSGNIIYF
TGTCCCAGCAGCTTAAGTATCCTCTCTGGAAACATCATATATTTT